These 32 T cell receptor beta chains were all obtained from the same sample, sequenced in a study of patients and donors after allogeneic stem cell transplantation. TCRdb reprocessed the RT-PCR reads via MiXCR and lists one record per CDR3 protein. The sample contains approximately 160,000 distinct CDR3 sequences, approximately 31% of which appear only once. Sequencing used blood, either unsorted or a sorted T cell fraction (not recorded which). These receptors were taken from a human donor who was either an allogeneic HSCT recipient or a stem cell or donor lymphocyte infusion donor (not recorded which). It is not recorded whose cells these are; they may come from a transplant donor.

This clonotype was seen a few times. The V and J genes are TRBV29-1 and TRBJ2-7, with D possibly being TRBD2 (6 bases). CDR1 is SQVTM, CDR2 ANQGSEA, per germline. This CDR3 is 13 amino acids long. Trimming pared 5 bases from V and 2 bases from J, leaving 13 bases between. The CDR3 coding sequence is TGCAGCGTTTCTAGCGCGAGAACCTACGAGCAGTACTTC. Translating gives CSVSSARTYEQYF.

The rearrangement links TRBV4-3 to TRBJ1-6; maybe TRBD1 (6 bases). The CDR3 loop spans 14 amino acids. V was shortened by 1 base and J by 9 bases, with 10 bases between the two germline ends. Germline values: CDR1 LGHNA, CDR2 YSLEER. The CDR3 is CASSQAGVVSPLHF. The CDR3 DNA reads TGCGCCAGCAGCCAAGCAGGGGTTGTTTCACCCCTCCACTTT.

This chain uses TRBV6-2 or TRBV6-3 with TRBJ2-7, with a tentative D call TRBD2 (5 bases). Germline-derived CDR1 and CDR2 are MNHEY and SVGEGT. The length of the CDR3 is 13 residues. V was pared by 7 bases and J by 2 bases, with 12 bases between. The CDR3 nucleotides are TGTGCCAGCAACCTCCGGGAAGCCTACGAGCAGTACTTC. Protein product: CASNLREAYEQYF.

There are a few counts of this clonotype. This chain links TRBV29-1 with TRBJ2-7; possibly TRBD2 for D (7 bases). The CDR3 loop spans 13 amino acids. The germline V and J ends were trimmed by 7 bases and 3 bases, with 16 bases remaining between them. Per germline, CDR1 SQVTM and CDR2 ANQGSEA. CDR3 region: CSATGLAGYEQYF. CDR3 DNA sequence: TGCAGCGCCACAGGGTTAGCGGGCTACGAGCAGTACTTC.

This clonotype was recorded a few times. The genes are TRBV12-3 or TRBV12-4 and TRBJ2-7; TRBD2 matches at 13 bases. The CDR3 consists of 15 residues. After removal of 6 bases from V and 3 bases from J, the junction contained 5 bases not matched to a gene. For the CDR3, the DNA is TGTGCCAGCAGAAAGCGACTAGCGGGAGGCTACGAGCAGTACTTC. It codes for CASRKRLAGGYEQYF.

The genes are TRBV7-8 and TRBJ2-2; D ambiguous. V lost 5 bases to trimming and J lost 5 bases, with 15 bases between them. The CDR3 runs 15 residues. The V gene's germline CDR1 is SGHVS and CDR2 FQNEAQ. The CDR3 DNA reads as TGTGCCAGCAGCGCCGGGTCGATCGGTACCGGGGAGCTGTTTTTT. Protein sequence: CASSAGSIGTGELFF.

This clonotype appeared a few times. This rearrangement joins TRBV29-1 to TRBJ2-1, with a possible D match to TRBD1 (6 bases). V shed 4 bases and J shed 10 bases, with 17 bases lying between them. Germline V gene sequence: CDR1 SQVTM, CDR2 ANQGSEA. The CDR3 is 13 residues long. CDR3 sequence (DNA): TGCAGCGTTGGCCCGACGGCTGGACAGGAGCAGTTCTTC. As protein: CSVGPTAGQEQFF.

This clonotype was seen a handful of times. The chain recombines TRBV29-1 with TRBJ2-1; 7 bases align to TRBD2. Per germline, CDR1 SQVTM and CDR2 ANQGSEA. J lost 0 bases, V lost 6 bases, and 8 bases had no gene match. This CDR3 has 15 amino acids. The CDR3 DNA sequence: TGCAGCGTCCCGATAGCGGGTAGCTCCTACAATGAGCAGTTCTTC. Protein: CSVPIAGSSYNEQFF.

In its sample, this clonotype was seen a few times. The chain combines TRBV6-5 with TRBJ2-5, with D uncertain. V lost 6 bases, J lost 2 bases, and 16 bases lay in between. The germline V gene encodes CDR1 MNHEY and CDR2 SVGAGI. The length of the CDR3 is 15 residues. The CDR3 is CASSPSRRQQETQYF. CDR3 DNA sequence: TGTGCCAGCAGCCCCTCACGGCGGCAACAAGAGACCCAGTACTTC.

This clonotype turned up a few times. The V call is TRBV5-5, the J call TRBJ1-1, with TRBD1 as a possible D gene (5 bases). CDR3 length equals 15 residues. CDR1 is SGHKS, CDR2 YYEKEE, per germline (reference sequence). V lost 3 bases and J 5 bases, leaving 17 bases between the germline ends. CDR3 in amino acids: CASSSRTSGGTEAFF. Written as DNA, the CDR3 is TGTGCCAGCAGCTCGCGGACATCGGGGGGGACTGAAGCTTTCTTT.

This clonotype has more than one count but fewer than ten. The rearrangement links TRBV6-5 to TRBJ2-3, with D uncertain. Trimming stripped 2 bases from V and 1 base from J, with 10 bases between. The CDR3 length is 15 residues. CDR1 is MNHEY and CDR2 is SVGAGI in the germline V gene. The CDR3 spells CASSYKPGRTDTQYF. The CDR3 bases are TGTGCCAGCAGTTACAAGCCGGGCCGCACAGATACGCAGTATTTT.

The rearrangement joins TRBV7-9 to TRBJ2-3, with no clear D. CDR3 length: 13 residues. In germline, CDR1 is SEHNR, CDR2 FQNEAQ (reference sequence). Trimming took 3 bases from V and 6 from J, leaving 10 bases between them. CDR3 amino acids: CASSFILWDTQYF. The CDR3 DNA follows: TGTGCCAGCAGCTTTATCCTTTGGGATACGCAGTATTTT.

This chain joins TRBV12-3 or TRBV12-4 and TRBJ1-5; the D gene is possibly TRBD1 (5 bases). The V gene lost 8 bases and the J gene lost 3 bases, with 17 bases spanning the gap. The CDR3 spans 15 residues. CDR3 protein: CASCRWRDDNQPQHF. In DNA, the CDR3 is TGTGCCAGCTGCCGCTGGCGGGACGACAATCAGCCCCAGCATTTT.

This clonotype was picked up many times. The rearrangement links TRBV6-5 to TRBJ1-5; 8 bases match TRBD1. V dropped 6 bases and J dropped 2; count of bases not matched to a gene: 9. Germline-derived CDR1 and CDR2 are MNHEY and SVGAGI. The CDR3 covers 16 residues. CDR3 in amino acids: CASRPQGAEGNQPQHF. CDR3 DNA sequence: TGTGCCAGCAGACCCCAGGGGGCGGAAGGCAATCAGCCCCAGCATTTT.

This chain uses TRBV4-3 with TRBJ1-4, with no clear D. V lost 0 bases to trimming and J lost 5 bases, with 10 bases between them. Germline V gives CDR1 LGHNA, CDR2 YSLEER. The CDR3 length is 15 residues. CDR3 bases: TGCGCCAGCAGCCAAGACCGCCGTAAGAATGAAAAACTGTTTTTT. Translating gives CASSQDRRKNEKLFF.

A few counts support this clonotype. The chain uses TRBV20-1 and TRBJ1-4, with 8 bases identical to TRBD1. This CDR3 has 13 amino acids. Per germline, CDR1 DFQATT and CDR2 SNEGSKA (reference sequence). J gave up 7 bases and V 7 bases, and 8 bases lay outside the gene matches. The CDR3 loop reads CSVLDRGAEKLFF. As DNA, the CDR3 is TGCAGTGTTCTCGACAGGGGAGCTGAAAAACTGTTTTTT.

The rearrangement uses TRBV27 and TRBJ2-7, with D perhaps matching TRBD2 (5 bases). V lost 0 bases and J lost 7, with 13 bases in between. The CDR3 spans 14 residues. Germline V gene data show CDR1 as MNHEY and CDR2 as SMNVEV (reference sequence). CDR3 loop: CASSLSGPGGEQYF. CDR3 nucleotide sequence: TGTGCCAGCAGTTTATCGGGCCCCGGCGGGGAGCAGTACTTC.

This chain connects TRBV28 to TRBJ2-3, with no clear D. Looked up from germline, CDR1 is MDHEN and CDR2 is SYDVKM. The CDR3 extends over 16 amino acids. The germline V and J ends were trimmed by 2 bases and 2 bases, with 14 bases remaining between them. CDR3 nucleotide sequence: TGTGCCAGCAGTTTAAGGCCGCAAGGATTCACAGATACGCAGTATTTT. This sequence encodes CASSLRPQGFTDTQYF.

The chain couples TRBV5-5 to TRBJ2-1; D is undetermined. CDR3 size: 15 residues. The V end lost 1 base, the J end lost 0 bases, and 8 bases lay between the germline ends. Germline V gene data show CDR1 as SGHKS and CDR2 as YYEKEE (reference sequence). CDR3 bases: TGTGCCAGCAGCTTGTATAGGTACTCCTACAATGAGCAGTTCTTC. Its translation: CASSLYRYSYNEQFF.

The chain uses TRBV3-1 and TRBJ1-5; D perhaps matches TRBD1 (5 bases). Between the trimmed V and J ends, which lost 4 bases and 4 bases, there was a span of 14 bases. Per germline, CDR1 LGHDT and CDR2 YNNKEL (reference sequence). This CDR3 spans 15 amino acids. The CDR3 reads CASSRGFGTNQPQHF. The CDR3 bases are TGTGCCAGCAGCCGAGGGTTTGGGACTAATCAGCCCCAGCATTTT.

This clonotype showed up just a few times. The chain couples TRBV9 to TRBJ2-5; 8 bases map to TRBD1. Germline V gene lookup returns CDR1 SGDLS and CDR2 YYNGEE. The CDR3 is 15 amino acids. The trim removed 3 bases at V and 4 bases at J, leaving 8 bases unmatched. In DNA, the CDR3 is TGTGCCAGCAGCGCTATGACAGGGGCCCGAGAGACCCAGTACTTC. Its protein is CASSAMTGARETQYF. Combining the CDR3 with reference TRBV9 and TRBJ2-5 gives the whole variable domain DSGVTQTPKHLITATGQRVTLRCSPRSGDLSVYWYQQSLDQGLQFLIQYYNGEERAKGNILERFSAQQFPDLHSELNLSSLELGDSALYFCASSAMTGARETQYFGPGTRLLVL.

This clonotype was observed a few times. This chain links TRBV20-1 with TRBJ1-2; 9 bases line up with TRBD1. This CDR3 is built from 15 residues. The trim removed 4 bases at V and 8 bases at J, leaving 14 bases unmatched. From germline, CDR1 is DFQATT and CDR2 SNEGSKA (reference sequence). In DNA form, the CDR3 reads TGCAGTGCTATATCCGGGACAGGGAGAAGAGGGGGCTACACCTTC. It codes for CSAISGTGRRGGYTF.

The chain has TRBV27 and TRBJ2-7; D perhaps matches TRBD2 (6 bases). CDR1 MNHEY and CDR2 SMNVEV come from the germline V gene (reference sequence). The CDR3 is 14 residues long. Trimming pared 4 bases from V and 2 bases from J, leaving 12 bases between. The CDR3 loop reads CASSSTGATYEQYF. CDR3 coding DNA: TGTGCCAGCAGTTCCACGGGAGCTACCTACGAGCAGTACTTC.

A few counts support this clonotype. The chain carries TRBV11-1 and TRBJ2-1; D perhaps matches TRBD1 (7 bases). Germline CDR1 SGHAT, CDR2 FQDESV (reference sequence). The CDR3 totals 14 residues. V dropped 2 bases and J dropped 8 bases, with 13 bases sitting between them. The CDR3: CASSLSGGMDEQFF. CDR3 nucleotide sequence: TGTGCCAGCAGCTTATCAGGGGGGATGGATGAGCAGTTCTTC.

The CDR3 region has the DNA TGTGCCAGCAGCCAAAGGGGCTCCTACAATGAGCAGTTCTTC. Its protein is CASSQRGSYNEQFF. The rearrangement uses TRBV4-2 and TRBJ2-1, with TRBD1 as a possible D gene (5 bases). The CDR3 contains 14 residues. Germline V lookup: CDR1 LGHNA, CDR2 YNFKEQ. V shed 2 bases and J shed 0 bases, with 5 bases lying between them.

The chain uses TRBV18 and TRBJ2-2, with 9 nucleotides matching TRBD1. The CDR3 is made up of 16 amino acids. With 2 bases clipped from V and 1 base from J, the junction kept 2 bases outside the gene matches. CDR1 is KGHSH and CDR2 is LQKENI in the germline V gene. CDR3 region: CASSPGTGRNTGELFF. In nucleotides, the CDR3 is TGTGCCAGCTCACCAGGGACAGGGAGGAACACCGGGGAGCTGTTTTTT.

A few counts support this clonotype. The rearrangement uses TRBV10-3 and TRBJ1-1; D uncertain. This CDR3 has 12 residues. The ends were cut back, 3 bases at V and 1 base at J, with 3 bases in the middle. Looked up from germline, CDR1 is ENHRY and CDR2 is SYGVKD. The CDR3 DNA sequence: TGTGCCATCAGTGAAGAGAACACTGAAGCTTTCTTT. This codes for CAISEENTEAFF.

The chain is built from TRBV7-3 and TRBJ2-3; D is ambiguous. CDR3 length equals 14 residues. V was shortened by 5 bases and J by 4 bases, with 13 bases between the two germline ends. The germline gives CDR1 SGHTA, CDR2 FQGTGA. CDR3 sequence: CASSRFPGPDTQYF. As DNA, the CDR3 is TGTGCCAGCAGCAGATTCCCTGGGCCAGATACGCAGTATTTT.

This clonotype was seen a handful of times. V is TRBV4-2 and J is TRBJ1-1; D gene ambiguous. This CDR3 contains 13 residues. The germline CDR1 and CDR2 sequences are LGHNA and YNFKEQ. V lost 1 base and J 11 bases, leaving 14 bases between the germline ends. For the CDR3, the DNA is TGTGCCAGCAGCCAAGGGTACAGAGGTCTGGCTTTCTTT. Translating gives CASSQGYRGLAFF.

The V and J genes are TRBV24-1 and TRBJ1-2, with D perhaps TRBD1 (5 bases). The CDR3 is 13 amino acids. Deletions cut 5 bases from V and 8 bases from J, with 14 bases between. Germline V gene sequence: CDR1 KGHDR, CDR2 SFDVKD. CDR3 sequence: CATSASGFGGYTF. The CDR3 bases are TGTGCCACCAGTGCTTCAGGGTTCGGAGGCTACACCTTC.

This clonotype was picked up many times. The chain couples TRBV29-1 to TRBJ1-1; D not certain. Trimming removed 1 base from V and 0 bases from J, with 12 bases in between. CDR3 length: 15 amino acids. In germline, CDR1 is SQVTM, CDR2 ANQGSEA. CDR3 sequence (DNA): TGCAGCGTTGAAGGACACAAAGTCATGAACACTGAAGCTTTCTTT. Its protein product is CSVEGHKVMNTEAFF.

V is TRBV28 and J is TRBJ2-7; no clear D. CDR3 length: 11 residues. V gave up 7 bases and J gave up 2 bases, with 6 bases separating them. Per germline, CDR1 MDHEN and CDR2 SYDVKM. As DNA, the CDR3 is TGTGCCAGCATTACCGCCTACGAGCAGTACTTC. Translating it yields CASITAYEQYF.